A single sample gave rise to the 3 T cell receptor delta chains below, sequenced in a study of γδ T cells in repeated Plasmodium falciparum infection. TCRdb redid the clone calls on the multiplex PCR reads with CATT. The sample contains 70,000 to 95,000 delta-chain clones, 1.4% of which appear only once. Bulk repertoires came from Vgamma9/Vdelta2+ or Vdelta2-negative gammadelta T cells flow-sorted from PBMC. The sequenced sample consisted of gamma-delta T cells from blood. The receptors derive from a pool of human donors (malaria-infected and uninfected, not separated).

By proportion, this clone is medium-sized (0.01 to 0.1%). One end of the junction does not line up with germline, which may come from a read error. This sample also contains other DNA sequences that code for the same CDR3. V gene TRDV1 combines with J gene TRDJ1, with unresolved D. This CDR3 has 19 amino acids. Germline CDR1 and CDR2: TSWWSYY and QGS. The CDR3 coding sequence is TGTGCTCTTGGGGAACTACCCGAACCGGGGTCCGGGTACACCAATAAACTCATCTTT. This gives the protein CALGELPEPGSGYTNKLIF.

Of note for this clone: TCRdb lists the protein of a much larger clone for this DNA, which differs at residue 17, so this is likely a read error; the protein given here is translated from the DNA itself. The rearrangement uses TRDV1 and TRDJ1, with D perhaps matching TRDD2 (5 bases). Since TCRdb gives no J gene, matching the DNA to germline was used here to assign it. This CDR3 is 19 amino acids long. V lost 1 base to trimming and J lost 0 bases, with 21 bases between them. Germline assignment: CDR1 TSWWSYY and CDR2 QGS. This CDR3 is CALGEPLVLVRSYTDKLIF. The CDR3 DNA is TGTGCTCTTGGGGAACCTCTGGTCTTGGTCCGTTCCTACACCGATAAACTCATCTTT.

A few counts support this clone. TCRdb has a much larger clone's protein, which differs at residue 9 from the translation of this DNA, likely because of a read error; what is shown is the protein translated from the DNA. The chain carries TRDV3 and TRDJ1; 10 bases are a match to TRDD3. The CDR3 is 14 residues long. J lost 3 bases, V lost 2 bases, and 6 bases had no gene match. Germline V gives CDR1 TVYSNPD, CDR2 GDNSRS (reference sequence). The CDR3 bases are TGTGCCTTTTCCCCAGGGGGATACGCCGATAAACTCATCTTT. Residues: CAFSPGGYADKLIF.